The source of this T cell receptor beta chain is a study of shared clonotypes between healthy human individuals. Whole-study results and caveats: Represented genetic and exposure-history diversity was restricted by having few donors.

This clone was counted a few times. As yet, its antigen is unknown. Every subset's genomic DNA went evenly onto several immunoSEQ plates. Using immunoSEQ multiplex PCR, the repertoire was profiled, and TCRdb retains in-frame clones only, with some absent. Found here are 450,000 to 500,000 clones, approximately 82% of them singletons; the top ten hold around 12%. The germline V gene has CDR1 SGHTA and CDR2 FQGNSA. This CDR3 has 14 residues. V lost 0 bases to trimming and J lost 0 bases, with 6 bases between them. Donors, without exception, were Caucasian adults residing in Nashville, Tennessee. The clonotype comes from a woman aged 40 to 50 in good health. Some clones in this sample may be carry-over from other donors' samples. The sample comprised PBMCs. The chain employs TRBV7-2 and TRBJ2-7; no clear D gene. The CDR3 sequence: CASSLAASSYEQYF. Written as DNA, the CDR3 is TGTGCCAGCAGCTTAGCAGCGAGCTCCTACGAGCAGTACTTC.